This T cell receptor beta chain derives from a study of blood T cell repertoires in COVID-19. Whole-study context: Acute-phase and convalescent COVID-19 samples originated in the United States, Italy and Spain. Sources were T cells, B-cell-depleted T cells, or PBMCs; the material itself was cDNA or gDNA.

This clone has a single count. Original handling: Reference gene primer amplification gave nucleated cell count estimates. The repertoire was sequenced with immunoSEQ multiplex PCR; TCRdb's copy has only in-frame clones and lacks some. For V, J and clone size, that table is used; D and trimming come from the DNA. The sample contains 130,000 or so clones, about 91% of which appear only once. In germline, CDR1 is SGHAT, CDR2 FQDESV (reference sequence). The trim removed 4 bases at V and 8 bases at J, leaving 5 bases unmatched. This CDR3 comprises 13 residues. The receptor comes from a woman aged 60-70 years with acute or convalescent COVID-19. The rearrangement joins TRBV11-1 to TRBJ1-1, with TRBD1 matching 9 bases. The specimen was peripheral blood. The CDR3: CASSSDRGTEAFF. CDR3 DNA sequence: TGTGCCAGCAGCTCGGACAGGGGAACGGAAGCTTTCTTT.